Listed below are T cell receptor beta chains from one sample, sequenced in a study of cytomegalovirus exposure and HLA in healthy donors. The data were produced by immunoSEQ multiplex PCR, yet TCRdb's version contains in-frame clones alone and is incomplete. The sample carries some 130,000 clones, 75% to 85% recorded once. The sequenced sample consisted of PBMCs. These receptors were obtained from a male donor in good health and CMV-seronegative. CDR3s include the opening cysteine and the closing phenylalanine or tryptophan. Each record gives: V gene, D gene, J gene, CDR3 DNA, CDR3 protein. D genes are given only for firm matches.

>TRBV5-1|.|TRBJ1-6
TGCGCCAGCAGCTTGGCCTCCGGGAACTATAATTCACCCCTCCACTTT
CASSLASGNYNSPLHF
>TRBV7-3|TRBD1|TRBJ1-5
TGTGCCAGCAGCATACCAGGGGGCGCGTTCTCCGATAGCAATCAGCCCCAGCATTTT
CASSIPGGAFSDSNQPQHF
>TRBV29-1|TRBD2|TRBJ2-1
TGCAGCGTTTGCGGGAGAGAGTACAATGAGCAGTTCTTC
CSVCGREYNEQFF
>TRBV5-8|TRBD1|TRBJ1-1
TGTGCCAGCAGACGACAGGGAGGCACTGAAGCTTTCTTT
CASRRQGGTEAFF
>TRBV9|.|TRBJ1-6
TGTGCCAGCAGCGCCCGACAGGAGAATTCACCCCTCCACTTT
CASSARQENSPLHF
>TRBV13|.|TRBJ1-5
TGTGCCAGCAGCACCCGACAGGCCCCAGGACAGCCCCAGCATTTT
CASSTRQAPGQPQHF
>TRBV2|TRBD1|TRBJ2-5
TGTGCCAGCAGAGGGACAGCCTCTCTCCAAGAGACCCAGTACTTC
CASRGTASLQETQYF
>TRBV30|.|TRBJ1-3
TGTGCCTGGATTCGGTCCTCTGGAAACACCATATATTTT
CAWIRSSGNTIYF
>TRBV30|.|TRBJ2-7
TGTGCCTGGAGTGGCGGCGGGGTTCAGCAGTACTTC
CAWSGGGVQQYF
>TRBV5-5|.|TRBJ1-5
TGTGCCAGCAGCTTGGAGGGAGGCAATCAGCCCCAGCATTTT
CASSLEGGNQPQHF
>TRBV6-5|.|TRBJ1-1
TGTGCCAGCAGTGTTGTAGAAGCTTTCTTT
CASSVVEAFF
>TRBV18|.|TRBJ2-6
TGTGCCAGCTCACCGGGAGTTGGGGCCAACGTCCTGACTTTC
CASSPGVGANVLTF
>TRBV5-1|.|TRBJ2-6
TGCGCCAGCGGACACCCCCCAGGCGGATTCTCTGGGGCCAACGGCCTGACTTTC
CASGHPPGGFSGANGLTF